This note documents a single T cell receptor (beta chain) sequence. This sample is part of a study of blood T cell repertoires in COVID-19. Overall study context: T cells, B-cell-depleted T cells, or PBMCs provided the cDNA or gDNA that served as material.

Looked up from germline, CDR1 is MDHEN and CDR2 is SYDVKM. CDR3 length: 14 residues. Losses at the gene ends were 6 bases for V and 7 bases for J; bases not matched to a gene: 10. The method was immunoSEQ multiplex PCR; TCRdb's version includes in-frame clones alone and lacks a portion of them. The data hold about 20,000 clones, with approximately 95% observed a single time. Sequences were obtained from peripheral blood. This TCR came from a woman in her forties or fifties with active COVID-19. The chain recombines TRBV28 with TRBJ2-7, with 9 bases identical to TRBD1. CDR3 sequence (DNA): TGTGCCAGCAGAACCGGGACAGGGCTAGGGGAGCAGTACTTC. Amino acids: CASRTGTGLGEQYF.